These 25 T cell receptor beta chains were sequenced from one sample in a study of CD8 T cells in Susac syndrome (dated by TCRdb to about 2019). Libraries were made using the immunoSEQ multiplex PCR assay. RNA was extracted using the RNeasy kit, and about 0.45 to 1 ug of the RNA was reverse transcribed with random hexamers. In TCRdb, the public reads were trimmed at Q25 with fastp and aligned with MiXCR, with productive beta chains retained. Records with the same CDR3 protein are collapsed into one entry carrying the most frequent genes and DNA. The sample data list some 100,000 distinct CDR3 sequences, and about 96% of these were observed just once. Of the sample, around 0.1% is held by the ten largest clones. The material sequenced was CD4+ T cells from PBMCs. The receptors derive from a human donor in good health.

This clonotype came up once. The chain is built from TRBV6-2 or TRBV6-3 and TRBJ2-7; tentative D call: TRBD1 (6 bases). The length of the CDR3 is 16 residues. V was trimmed by 6 bases and J by 5 bases, leaving 23 bases between them. Germline V gene lookup returns CDR1 MNHEY and CDR2 SVGEGT. This CDR3 is CASRTFGQPAPHEQYF. In nucleotides, the CDR3 is TGTGCCAGCAGGACCTTTGGACAGCCGGCCCCCCACGAGCAGTACTTC.

The chain has TRBV20-1 and TRBJ1-5, with 8 bases fitting TRBD1. CDR1 is DFQATT, CDR2 SNEGSKA, per germline (reference sequence). The CDR3 consists of 13 residues. V was clipped by 5 bases and J by 5 bases; unmatched bases: 5. The CDR3 DNA reads as TGCAGTGCTTTCGGACAGGGAGATCAGCCCCAGCATTTT. This gives the protein CSAFGQGDQPQHF.

This clonotype was picked up one time. V and J are TRBV28 and TRBJ1-1; a possible D gene is TRBD1 (5 bases). This CDR3 is 13 amino acids long. Trimming shortened V by 5 bases and J by 3 bases, and 10 bases separated the two germline ends. Germline V lookup: CDR1 MDHEN, CDR2 SYDVKM. DNA of the CDR3: TGTGCCAGCAGTCCGACAGCGTACACTGAAGCTTTCTTT. As protein: CASSPTAYTEAFF. Full variable domain (missing parts from reference TRBV28 and TRBJ1-1): DVKVTQSSRYLVKRTGEKVFLECVQDMDHENMFWYRQDPGLGLRLIYFSYDVKMKEKGDIPEGYSVSREKKERFSLILESASTNQTSMYLCASSPTAYTEAFFGQGTRLTVV.

The chain is built from TRBV12-3 or TRBV12-4 and TRBJ2-5; a possible D gene is TRBD1 (6 bases). The CDR3 totals 14 residues. V was trimmed by 3 bases and J by 5 bases, leaving 13 bases between them. The CDR3, as DNA: TGTGCCAGCAGTTTTCGCAGGGGAGTTGAGACCCAGTACTTC. It specifies CASSFRRGVETQYF.

This rearrangement joins TRBV7-9 to TRBJ1-1; D is unresolved. The V and J ends lost 5 bases and 8 bases respectively, with 12 bases between them. Germline values: CDR1 SEHNR, CDR2 FQNEAQ (reference sequence). CDR3 length equals 12 residues. CDR3 DNA sequence: TGTGCCAGCAGCAGGCCTTCCGCCGAAGCTTTCTTT. This translates into CASSRPSAEAFF.

V usage is TRBV3-1 and J usage is TRBJ2-3; possibly TRBD2 for D (6 bases). Trimming pared 3 bases from V and 1 base from J, leaving 11 bases between. There are 15 residues in the CDR3. Germline-derived CDR1 and CDR2 are LGHDT and YNNKEL (reference sequence). The CDR3 reads CASSHRASGTDTQYF. In DNA form, the CDR3 reads TGTGCCAGCAGCCATCGGGCTAGCGGCACAGATACGCAGTATTTT.

The chain employs TRBV7-9 and TRBJ1-2; D is ambiguous. Germline V gene data show CDR1 as SEHNR and CDR2 as FQNEAQ (reference sequence). The CDR3 runs to 15 residues. Trimming pared 4 bases from V and 5 bases from J, leaving 17 bases between. The CDR3 reads CASSSATPWRYGYTF. The CDR3 DNA reads as TGTGCCAGCAGCTCGGCGACACCCTGGCGGTATGGCTACACCTTC.

This chain links TRBV7-8 with TRBJ1-6; possible D gene TRBD1, 6 bases. The V end was cut by 5 bases, the J end by 7 bases, with 12 bases between. Germline-derived CDR1 and CDR2 are SGHVS and FQNEAQ. The CDR3 has 14 residues. The DNA for the CDR3 is TGTGCCAGCAGCACAGGGACGGGGAATTCACCCCTCCACTTT. It yields the protein CASSTGTGNSPLHF.

The chain links TRBV29-1 to TRBJ1-2, with 7 nucleotides matching TRBD1. The germline V gene has CDR1 SQVTM and CDR2 ANQGSEA. V lost 5 bases and J lost 2; bases outside the gene matches: 2. The CDR3 runs 12 residues. CDR3 sequence: CSVQQGNYGYTF. The CDR3 coding sequence is TGCAGCGTTCAACAGGGGAACTATGGCTACACCTTC.

The chain uses TRBV29-1 and TRBJ2-5, with TRBD1 as a possible D gene (5 bases). Germline V gene data show CDR1 as SQVTM and CDR2 as ANQGSEA. Trimming stripped 3 bases from V and 4 bases from J, with 6 bases between. The CDR3 is 11 amino acids. As DNA, the CDR3 is TGCAGCGTTGACCAGGGAGAGACCCAGTACTTC. Translation: CSVDQGETQYF. Complete variable domain (other parts from reference TRBV29-1 and TRBJ2-5): SAVISQKPSRDICQRGTSLTIQCQVDSQVTMMFWYRQQPGQSLTLIATANQGSEATYESGFVIDKFPISRPNLTFSTLTVSNMSPEDSSIYLCSVDQGETQYFGPGTRLLVL.

The chain carries TRBV7-9 and TRBJ2-3, with D tentatively TRBD2 (6 bases). Germline CDR1 is SEHNR and CDR2 is FQNEAQ (reference sequence). V was shortened by 2 bases and J by 3 bases, with 18 bases between the two germline ends. The length of the CDR3 is 17 residues. CDR3 protein: CASSLRLWRDGTDTQYF. The DNA of the CDR3 is TGTGCCAGCAGCTTAAGGTTATGGCGGGATGGGACAGATACGCAGTATTTT.

The V and J genes are TRBV4-1 and TRBJ1-1; D is possibly TRBD1 (5 bases). V shed 0 bases and J shed 7 bases, with 24 bases lying between them. The CDR3 consists of 18 residues. Looked up from germline, CDR1 is MGHRA and CDR2 is YSYEKL. CDR3 amino acids: CASSQDLGGPREFNEAFF. Written as DNA, the CDR3 is TGCGCCAGCAGCCAAGATCTGGGGGGTCCCAGGGAATTCAATGAAGCTTTCTTT.

The chain carries TRBV3-1 and TRBJ2-6; 7 bases fit TRBD2. Germline values: CDR1 LGHDT, CDR2 YNNKEL (reference sequence). The trim removed 2 bases at V and 0 bases at J, leaving 7 bases unmatched. There are 18 residues in the CDR3. CDR3 in DNA: TGTGCCAGCAGCCAACGTCTTGGGGGGGGCTCTGGGGCCAACGTCCTGACTTTC. It translates to CASSQRLGGGSGANVLTF.

This sequence joins TRBV9 and TRBJ2-3; possibly TRBD1 or TRBD2 for D (5 bases each). V was trimmed by 2 bases and J by 3 bases, leaving 16 bases between them. Germline CDR1 reads SGDLS; CDR2 reads YYNGEE. CDR3 length: 16 amino acids. CDR3 protein: CASSVNQGEVTDTQYF. CDR3 nucleotides: TGTGCCAGCAGCGTCAACCAGGGAGAAGTTACAGATACGCAGTATTTT.

V is TRBV5-1 and J is TRBJ1-1; D is undetermined. Trimming stripped 4 bases from V and 2 bases from J, with 12 bases between. CDR1 is SGHRS, CDR2 YFSETQ, per germline. This CDR3 is 14 amino acids long. The CDR3 nucleotides read TGCGCCAGCAGCGAGTGGCGCCTCAACACTGAAGCTTTCTTT. Translated, it gives CASSEWRLNTEAFF.

The chain joins TRBV6-5 to TRBJ1-5; D is perhaps TRBD1 (5 bases). The CDR3 is made up of 15 amino acids. Between the trimmed V and J ends, which lost 0 bases and 6 bases, there was a span of 12 bases. CDR1 is MNHEY, CDR2 SVGAGI, per germline. The CDR3 here is CASSYSSGNGQPQHF. CDR3 coding DNA: TGTGCCAGCAGTTACTCGTCAGGGAATGGTCAGCCCCAGCATTTT.

The J gene is TRBJ2-7, the V gene TRBV20-1; 9 bases agree with TRBD1. The CDR3 is 14 amino acids. The J segment lost 0 bases and the V segment lost 3 bases, leaving 3 bases of the junction unmatched. Germline V gives CDR1 DFQATT, CDR2 SNEGSKA (reference sequence). CDR3 residues: CSARTGGNSYEQYF. The CDR3 DNA reads TGCAGTGCTAGGACAGGGGGTAACTCCTACGAGCAGTACTTC.

This chain links TRBV6-4 with TRBJ2-5; D may be TRBD1 or TRBD2 (5 bases each). Trimming shortened V by 5 bases and J by 6 bases, and 19 bases separated the two germline ends. Germline V CDR1 and CDR2: MRHNA, SNTAGT. CDR3 size: 15 residues. Here the CDR3 reads CASSRDGAHRKTQYF. The CDR3 nucleotides read TGTGCCAGCAGTCGGGACGGGGCCCACCGGAAGACCCAGTACTTC.

The rearrangement links TRBV12-2 to TRBJ2-7; the table's D gene call, TRBD1, was not cross checked with the DNA. TRBV12-2 is reported as a pseudogene. The CDR3 has 13 amino acids. This CDR3 reads CADPRGSPYEQYF. The CDR3 coding sequence is TGTGCAGACCCCAGGGGAAGTCCCTACGAGCAGTACTTC.

The gene calls are TRBV20-1 and TRBJ2-3, with D maybe TRBD2 (7 bases). CDR1 and CDR2 (germline): DFQATT, SNEGSKA (reference sequence). Trimming removed 6 bases from V and 5 bases from J, with 21 bases in between. This CDR3 is built from 15 residues. The CDR3 region has the DNA TGCAGTGCCAGACCCGCGGGGGCTGCAAGAGATACGCAGTATTTT. As protein: CSARPAGAARDTQYF.

The chain couples TRBV5-1 to TRBJ2-7, with a possible D match to TRBD1 (5 bases). Per the germline V gene, CDR1 is SGHRS and CDR2 is YFSETQ. The CDR3 runs 14 residues. The V and J ends lost 6 bases and 0 bases respectively, with 13 bases between them. CDR3 protein: CASKQQASSYEQYF. CDR3 DNA: TGCGCCAGCAAACAACAGGCAAGCTCCTACGAGCAGTACTTC.

CDR3 bases: TGTGCCAGCGACAGGGGTGTGAACACTGAAGCTTTCTTT. Its translation is CASDRGVNTEAFF. The genes are TRBV19 and TRBJ1-1; 8 bases line up with TRBD1. CDR1 is LNHDA, CDR2 SQIVND, per germline (reference sequence). V was clipped by 9 bases and J by 0 bases; unmatched bases: 3. The CDR3 covers 13 residues.

The chain has TRBV5-1 and TRBJ2-1, with D perhaps matching TRBD1 or TRBD2 (5 bases each). Trimming removed 4 bases at V and 3 bases at J, with 20 bases between. CDR1 is SGHRS and CDR2 is YFSETQ in the germline V gene. The CDR3 consists of 17 residues. Here the CDR3 reads CASSPTGASSFYNEQFF. CDR3 DNA sequence: TGCGCCAGCAGCCCTACCGGGGCCTCCAGTTTCTACAATGAGCAGTTCTTC.

The rearrangement links TRBV29-1 to TRBJ1-1; unclear D gene. The V end was cut by 5 bases, the J end by 6 bases, with 13 bases between. This CDR3 has 12 amino acids. Germline CDR1 SQVTM, CDR2 ANQGSEA. In DNA form, the CDR3 reads TGCAGCGTTTCTTCCTTTAGGGCTGAAGCTTTCTTT. Translating it yields CSVSSFRAEAFF.

The chain joins TRBV28 to TRBJ2-3; 8 positions agree with TRBD2. Trimming removed 6 bases from V and 0 bases from J; junction bases left unmatched: 5. Germline lookup yields CDR1 MDHEN and CDR2 SYDVKM. The CDR3 is 15 residues long. The CDR3 is CASSTSGTSTDTQYF. CDR3 nucleotides: TGTGCCAGCAGCACTAGCGGTACTAGCACAGATACGCAGTATTTT.